This is a list of T cell receptor beta chains from one sample in a study of T cell responses to AZD1222 COVID-19 vaccine. TCRdb keeps only in-frame clones here, not all; method: immunoSEQ multiplex PCR. The sample records under 200,000 clones, more than 90% being singletons. This specimen was peripheral blood, taken 28 days after the second dose of the MenACWY control vaccine. The receptors originated from an adult who received the MenACWY meningococcal vaccine as a control. Both conserved end residues are part of each CDR3. Fields, in order: V gene, J gene, D gene, clone size, CDR3 protein, CDR3 DNA. D genes are given only for firm matches. The size field is filled for only some rows; it gives once, few, many or a size class.

>TRBV29-1|TRBJ2-7|TRBD1|.
CSVGGTGTTYEQYF
TGCAGCGTTGGGGGGACAGGGACCACCTACGAGCAGTACTTC
>TRBV7-9|TRBJ2-7|TRBD1|.
CASSDSRQGAYEQYF
TGTGCCAGCAGCGACTCACGGCAGGGGGCTTACGAGCAGTACTTC
>TRBV11-3|TRBJ1-3|.|once
CASSSRSQGYSGNTIYF
TGTGCCAGCAGCTCGAGATCACAGGGCTACTCTGGAAACACCATATATTTT
>TRBV5-6|TRBJ1-1|.|.
CASSLAMEEAFF
TGTGCCAGCAGCTTGGCCATGGAGGAAGCTTTCTTT
>TRBV4-1|TRBJ1-5|.|few
CASSQDPGEPQHF
TGCGCCAGCAGCCAAGACCCCGGAGAACCCCAGCATTTT
>TRBV2|TRBJ1-6|.|.
CASRSRVRFSPLHF
TGTGCCAGCAGGAGCAGGGTTCGGTTTTCACCCCTCCACTTT
>TRBV14|TRBJ2-1|TRBD2|once
CASSQVGSGSKNEQFF
TGTGCCAGCAGCCAAGTGGGAAGCGGGAGTAAGAATGAGCAGTTCTTC
>TRBV24-1|TRBJ2-4|TRBD2|.
CATYISGRGDIQYF
TGTGCCACCTATATCAGCGGGAGAGGTGACATTCAGTACTTC
>TRBV15|TRBJ2-7|TRBD2|.
CATSRAGRDYEQYF
TGTGCCACCAGCAGAGCCGGGAGGGACTACGAGCAGTACTTC
>TRBV5-1|TRBJ2-2|.|.
CASSLVMGNTGELFF
TGCGCCAGCAGCTTGGTAATGGGGAACACCGGGGAGCTGTTTTTT
>TRBV27|TRBJ2-3|TRBD2|.
CASQTRDYDLGTDTQYF
TGTGCCAGCCAGACCCGGGACTACGACCTGGGGACAGATACGCAGTATTTT
>TRBV6-5|TRBJ1-5|.|.
CASNSRRSGQPQHF
TGTGCCAGTAATTCTCGACGTAGTGGTCAGCCCCAGCATTTT
>TRBV14|TRBJ2-7|TRBD1|.
CASSQRPGQGAREQYF
TGTGCCAGCAGCCAACGACCGGGACAGGGGGCTCGTGAGCAGTACTTC
>TRBV25-1|TRBJ1-3|.|.
CASSFGNTIYF
TGTGCCAGCTCCTTTGGAAACACCATATATTTT
>TRBV6-4|TRBJ2-1|TRBD2|.
CASSVFAGAYNEQFF
TGTGCCAGCAGTGTATTTGCGGGAGCCTACAATGAGCAGTTCTTC
>TRBV30|TRBJ2-7|.|.
CAWSQGDLYVEQYF
TGTGCCTGGAGCCAAGGGGACCTCTACGTGGAGCAGTACTTC
>TRBV19|TRBJ1-1|.|.
CASSIGSQAGEAFF
TGTGCCAGTAGTATAGGTTCCCAGGCAGGTGAAGCTTTCTTT
>TRBV5-1|TRBJ2-2|.|.
CASSLGARSGELFF
TGCGCCAGCAGCTTGGGGGCTAGGAGCGGGGAGCTGTTTTTT
>TRBV7-3|TRBJ1-4|.|.
CASSLRSSGGLANEKLFF
TGTGCCAGCAGCTTAAGGTCAAGCGGGGGGCTAGCTAATGAAAAACTGTTTTTT
>TRBV6-5|TRBJ1-6|.|once
CASSYSSGISPLHF
TGTGCCAGCAGTTACTCGTCCGGGATTTCACCCCTCCACTTT
>TRBV19|TRBJ2-1|.|.
CASSIGVGDEQFF
TGTGCCAGTAGTATCGGGGTGGGGGATGAGCAGTTCTTC
>TRBV3-1/TRBV3-2|TRBJ1-1|.|.
CASSQAGMNTEAFF
TGTGCCAGCAGCCAAGCGGGTATGAACACTGAAGCTTTCTTT
>TRBV6-5|TRBJ2-1|TRBD1|once
CASSRGTGPNEQFF
TGTGCCAGCAGTAGGGGGACAGGGCCCAATGAGCAGTTCTTC
>TRBV28|TRBJ1-2|.|.
CASSLSRQAPYGYTF
TGTGCCAGCAGTTTATCCAGACAGGCTCCCTATGGCTACACCTTC
>TRBV6-5|TRBJ2-5|.|.
CASSWSRDQETQYF
TGTGCCAGCAGTTGGAGTCGGGACCAAGAGACCCAGTACTTC
>TRBV27|TRBJ2-2|TRBD1|.
CASKGTGNTGELFF
TGTGCCAGCAAAGGGACAGGGAACACCGGGGAGCTGTTTTTT
>TRBV24-1|TRBJ2-2|TRBD1|.
CATRRTGGTGELFF
TGTGCCACCAGGAGGACAGGGGGCACCGGGGAGCTGTTTTTT
>TRBV11-3|TRBJ1-1|.|.
CASSLEGELNTEAFF
TGTGCCAGCAGCTTAGAAGGCGAGTTGAACACTGAAGCTTTCTTT
>TRBV18|TRBJ2-7|TRBD2|.
CASSSTSGRPSYEQYF
TGTGCCAGCTCAAGTACTAGCGGGAGACCAAGCTACGAGCAGTACTTC
>TRBV27|TRBJ1-5|.|.
CASSFSPGQPQHF
TGTGCCAGCAGTTTCTCCCCCGGTCAGCCCCAGCATTTT
>TRBV28|TRBJ1-6|.|.
CASNSLSPLHF
TGTGCCAGCAATAGTCTTTCACCCCTCCACTTT
>TRBV10-2|TRBJ2-1|TRBD2|.
CASSEGGGRYNEQFF
TGCGCCAGCAGTGAGGGGGGCGGGAGGTACAATGAGCAGTTCTTC
>TRBV27|TRBJ2-3|.|.
CASTSGTRWAADTQYF
TGTGCCAGCACTTCCGGGACACGCTGGGCGGCAGATACGCAGTATTTT
>TRBV12-2|TRBJ1-5|.|.
CASRHKQGGHF
TGTGCAAGTCGCCACAAGCAGGGAGGGCATTTT
>TRBV30|TRBJ2-3|TRBD2|.
CAWGTSGRSTDTQYF
TGTGCCTGGGGGACTAGCGGGAGGAGCACAGATACGCAGTATTTT
>TRBV7-2|TRBJ2-1|TRBD2|.
CASGTSLSSYNEQFF
TGTGCCAGCGGGACTAGCCTTAGCTCCTACAATGAGCAGTTCTTC
>TRBV12-3/TRBV12-4|TRBJ1-2|.|.
CASSFEGYGYTF
TGTGCCAGCAGTTTTGAGGGCTATGGCTACACCTTC
>TRBV28|TRBJ1-1|.|.
CASSFRAEAFF
TGTGCCAGCAGTTTCCGAGCTGAAGCTTTCTTT
>TRBV7-9|TRBJ2-1|.|.
CASSFRESAYNEQFF
TGTGCCAGCAGCTTCCGGGAGAGCGCCTACAATGAGCAGTTCTTC
>TRBV6-5|TRBJ1-6|.|.
CASSLGLNSPLHF
TGTGCCAGCAGCCTTGGACTCAATTCACCCCTCCACTTT
>TRBV4-2|TRBJ1-5|.|.
CASSPGADNQPQHF
TGTGCCAGCAGCCCCGGGGCAGACAATCAGCCCCAGCATTTT
>TRBV19|TRBJ1-2|TRBD1|.
CASSEGQGVYGYTF
TGTGCCAGTAGCGAAGGACAGGGAGTCTATGGCTACACCTTC
>TRBV5-1|TRBJ2-3|TRBD2|.
CASSFLAGTSTDTQYF
TGCGCCAGCAGCTTCCTAGCGGGTACTAGCACAGATACGCAGTATTTT
>TRBV19|TRBJ1-2|TRBD1|few
CASSARTGDGYTF
TGTGCCAGTAGTGCCCGGACAGGGGACGGCTACACCTTC
>TRBV6-5|TRBJ1-5|.|.
CASSRQGNQPQHF
TGTGCCAGCAGCCGTCAGGGAAACCAGCCCCAGCATTTT
>TRBV28|TRBJ1-1|.|.
CASILQFGYTEAFF
TGTGCCAGCATCTTACAGTTCGGGTACACTGAAGCTTTCTTT
>TRBV3-1/TRBV3-2|TRBJ1-5|.|.
CASSQVPGNQPQHF
TGTGCCAGCAGCCAAGTACCGGGAAATCAGCCCCAGCATTTT
>TRBV7-6|TRBJ2-5|TRBD2|.
CASSLGLAGVSGQETQYF
TGTGCCAGCAGCTTAGGTCTAGCGGGAGTGTCGGGTCAAGAGACCCAGTACTTC
>TRBV28|TRBJ1-6|.|once
CASTLRGPPNSPLHF
TGTGCCAGCACCCTTCGCGGCCCCCCGAATTCACCCCTCCACTTT
>TRBV29-1|TRBJ2-1|TRBD2|.
CSVPTSGSYNEQFF
TGCAGCGTCCCGACTAGCGGGAGCTACAATGAGCAGTTCTTC
>TRBV5-1|TRBJ2-7|.|.
CASSLAGIYEQYF
TGCGCCAGCAGCTTGGCCGGGATCTACGAGCAGTACTTC
>TRBV19|TRBJ1-1|TRBD1|once
CASSGQGANLNTEAFF
TGTGCCAGTAGCGGACAGGGGGCCAATCTGAACACTGAAGCTTTCTTT
>TRBV7-8|TRBJ2-5|TRBD1|.
CASSLEGTGLGQETQYF
TGTGCCAGCAGCTTAGAGGGGACAGGGTTGGGCCAAGAGACCCAGTACTTC
>TRBV7-9|TRBJ1-6|TRBD1|.
CASRPGTENSPLHF
TGTGCCAGCAGACCCGGGACAGAGAATTCACCCCTCCACTTT
>TRBV3-1/TRBV3-2|TRBJ1-1|.|few
CASSQRTGEAFF
TGTGCCAGCAGCCAAAGGACCGGCGAAGCTTTCTTT